This TCR beta chain was obtained from a study of shared clonotypes between healthy human individuals. The table came from immunoSEQ multiplex PCR; TCRdb's copy has only in-frame clones and leaves some out. This repertoire shows 190,000 or so clones, around 93% found once; its top ten account for roughly 0.07%. Sequencing was performed on naive CD4+ T cells sorted from blood. Subset specified: CD45RA+ positively selected. This receptor was taken from a woman between 25 and 40 years old in good health.

Here the CDR3 reads CASSPRLATSYEQYF. Written as DNA, the CDR3 is TGTGCCAGCAGTCCTCGACTAGCGACATCCTACGAGCAGTACTTC. The chain links TRBV2 to TRBJ2-7; 8 positions agree with TRBD2. With V trimmed by 5 bases and J by 1 base, 7 bases remained unmatched. Per germline, CDR1 SNHLY and CDR2 FYNNEI. The CDR3 consists of 15 residues. The full variable domain, in which reference TRBV2 and TRBJ2-7 provide the parts outside the CDR3, is EPEVTQTPSHQVTQMGQEVILRCVPISNHLYFYWYRQILGQKVEFLVSFYNNEISEKSEIFDDQFSVERPDGSNFTLKIRSTKLEDSAMYFCASSPRLATSYEQYFGPGTRLTVT.